This T cell receptor (beta chain) was captured by sequencing in a study of cytotoxic CD8 clonotypes in ibrutinib-treated CLL. Only in-frame clones appear in the TCRdb table, and some are missing; sequencing was by immunoSEQ multiplex PCR. This sample has about 150,000 clones; 70% to 80% occur once, and the top ten carry just over 5%. The sample holds one count of this clone. Germline V CDR1 and CDR2: LGHNA, YSLEER. The CDR3 consists of 16 residues. Trimming shortened V by 1 base and J by 6 bases, and 15 bases separated the two germline ends. This specimen was PBMCs, taken after 24 months of ibrutinib treatment. The origin of this receptor is a human donor with chronic lymphocytic leukemia. The V call is TRBV4-3, the J call TRBJ2-2, with D possibly called TRBD1 or TRBD2 (5 bases each). The CDR3 DNA sequence: TGCGCCAGCAGCCAAGGATGGGGGACCGAGTCCGGGGAGCTGTTTTTT. This codes for CASSQGWGTESGELFF.